The T cell receptor beta chain described here comes from a study of shared clonotypes between healthy human individuals. Study in general: Those who served as donors were a couple of women and three men between the ages of 18 and 49. Regarding the study as a whole: Unshared clonotypes carried lower generation probabilities than those common to all four donors. Among donors, sharing of clonotypes was expected to be affected by sequencing depth.

On this clone itself: Its specificity is unknown.

Assay: immunoSEQ multiplex PCR; the TCRdb copy retains only in-frame clones and omits some. This table holds approximately 2,000,000 clones, 80% to 95% found once. The authors divided CD4+ cells into CD45RA+ naive and CD45RA-negative memory subsets. The germline V gene encodes CDR1 SNHLY and CDR2 FYNNEI. This CDR3 is 15 amino acids long. Trimming at V came to 8 bases and at J to 3 bases, leaving 10 bases not matched to a gene. The TCR sequence derives from a man between 18 and 35 years old in good health. Some clones in this sample may be carry-over from other donors' samples. Source material: naive CD4+ T cells from PBMCs. Subset noted: CD45RA+ positively selected. The V and J genes are TRBV2 and TRBJ2-7; 10 bases match TRBD1. The CDR3: CASLLPGQGRYEQYF. The DNA for the CDR3 is TGTGCCAGCCTGCTCCCGGGACAGGGGCGCTACGAGCAGTACTTC.